This T cell receptor beta chain was profiled in a study of blood T cells in healthy people across ages. Together with a sample-barcoded 5' primer, a J-beta primer mix was included in a second PCR lasting about 7 to 12 cycles. TCRdb re-called the 5' RACE reads with MiXCR, one entry per CDR3 protein. The sample lists 1.5 million to 2 million distinct CDR3 sequences, around 36% seen once, with about 10% in the top ten. Caucasian, healthy and from Russia, the donors were aged between about 6 and 100. The V gene's germline CDR1 is DFQATT and CDR2 SNEGSKA (reference sequence). This CDR3 comprises 17 residues. Trimming at V came to 4 bases and at J to 0 bases, leaving 14 bases not matched to a gene.

J is TRBJ2-7 and V is TRBV20-1, with 8 bases fitting TRBD2. This sequence was found in a woman in her thirties in good health. The sample consisted of blood. The CDR3 DNA sequence: TGCAGTGCTATCTTCCCCCGGGGGACTAGTGGCTCCTACGAGCAGTACTTC. This sequence encodes CSAIFPRGTSGSYEQYF.